This T cell receptor (beta chain) was documented in a study of vaccination effects on CD4 cells after COVID-19. Study-level points and caveats: Marked clonal contraction of both clone types appeared late after vaccination.

The V end lost 2 bases, the J end lost 6 bases, and 11 bases lay between the germline ends. CDR3 size: 14 residues. Germline V gene sequence: CDR1 SGHTA, CDR2 FQGNSA. TCRdb's copy holds only in-frame clones and misses some; the assay was immunoSEQ multiplex PCR. The table lists 55,000 to 75,000 clones, less than 85% of them singletons. Points on this clone: The antigen remains unidentified.

Expansion of antigen-specific CD4+ T cells with viral peptide pools was carried out by the ViraFEST assay before sequencing. Upon completion of about eleven days in culture, CD4+ T cells were isolated. The vaccine recipients had no prior SARS-CoV-2 infection, with negative nucleocapsid antibodies. A few million PBMC were seeded per well and grown in the presence of roughly 10 IU/ml IL-2 and 8.5 to 10 ug/ml peptides. The source material was CD4+ T cells from PBMCs cultured with HCoV-NL63 spike peptides, sampled before COVID-19 vaccination. This chain joins TRBV7-2 and TRBJ2-1; perhaps TRBD2 as D (6 bases). The clonotype originates from a human donor who received a COVID-19 vaccine. In DNA form, the CDR3 reads TGTGCCAGCAGCTTATGGGACTCCGCCAATGAGCAGTTCTTC. It is translated as CASSLWDSANEQFF.